A single sample is the source of the 30 T cell receptor beta chains below, sequenced in a study of blood T cell repertoires in COVID-19. TCRdb's table, derived via immunoSEQ multiplex PCR, lists solely in-frame clones and lacks some. The sample includes over 45,000 clones, 84% of them seen just once. Material for sequencing was peripheral blood. Source of these receptors: a man aged 70-80 years with active COVID-19.

The chain couples TRBV5-1 to TRBJ2-1, with TRBD2 matching 7 bases. Trimming took 0 bases from V and 14 from J; bases not matched to a gene: 8. The CDR3 is made up of 13 amino acids. The V gene's germline CDR1 is SGHRS and CDR2 YFSETQ. The CDR3 here is CASSLGLGREEFF. As DNA, the CDR3 is TGCGCCAGCAGCTTGGGATTGGGGAGGGAGGAGTTCTTC. Combining the CDR3 with reference TRBV5-1 and TRBJ2-1 gives the whole variable domain KAGVTQTPRYLIKTRGQQVTLSCSPISGHRSVSWYQQTPGQGLQFLFEYFSETQRNKGNFPGRFSGRQFSNSRSEMNVSTLELGDSALYLCASSLGLGREEFFGPGTRLTVL.

This clone was recorded only once. This chain uses TRBV28 with TRBJ1-5, with D tentatively TRBD1 (6 bases). Germline V gene data show CDR1 as MDHEN and CDR2 as SYDVKM. Trimming shortened V by 7 bases and J by 1 base, and 14 bases separated the two germline ends. CDR3 length: 15 residues. The CDR3 bases are TGTGCCAGCAAAACCGCAGGACAGAGCAATCAGCCCCAGCATTTT. This sequence encodes CASKTAGQSNQPQHF.

The chain carries TRBV13 and TRBJ2-7, with 8 nucleotides matching TRBD2. After removal of 5 bases from V and 4 bases from J, the junction contained 13 bases not matched to a gene. This CDR3 has 16 residues. The germline V gene has CDR1 PRHDT and CDR2 FYEKMQ (reference sequence). The CDR3 reads CASSPNVGRAGYEQYF. The CDR3 DNA follows: TGTGCCAGCAGCCCGAACGTCGGGAGGGCAGGTTACGAGCAGTACTTC. Full variable domain (remainder filled in from reference TRBV13 and TRBJ2-7): AAGVIQSPRHLIKEKRETATLKCYPIPRHDTVYWYQQGPGQDPQFLISFYEKMQSDKGSIPDRFSAQQFSDYHSELNMSSLELGDSALYFCASSPNVGRAGYEQYFGPGTRLTVT.

On this clone: This sample includes further DNA sequences coding for the same CDR3. V usage is TRBV3-1 (or the pseudogene TRBV3-2) and J usage is TRBJ2-2; 9 nucleotides align to TRBD2. The CDR3 has 16 amino acids. Germline-derived CDR1 and CDR2 are LGHDT and YNNKEL (reference sequence). The V segment lost 2 bases and the J segment 3 bases; nucleotides outside the gene matches: 4. CDR3 amino acids: CASSQRLAGYTGELFF. As DNA, the CDR3 is TGTGCCAGCAGCCAAAGGCTAGCGGGATACACCGGGGAGCTGTTTTTT.

The CDR3 loop is CASSAGTAGNTIYF. CDR3 in DNA: TGTGCCAGCAGTGCCGGGACAGCAGGAAACACCATATATTTT. V usage is TRBV6-2 or TRBV6-3 and J usage is TRBJ1-3; 7 nucleotides agree with TRBD1. Germline CDR1 reads MNHEY; CDR2 reads SVGEGT. This CDR3 is 14 amino acids long. J was trimmed by 4 bases and V by 5 bases; bases with no gene match: 5.

The chain joins TRBV7-7 to TRBJ2-5; 10 nucleotides line up with TRBD2. Trimming took 3 bases from V and 5 from J; bases not matched to a gene: 6. Germline V lookup: CDR1 SSHAT, CDR2 FNYEAQ (reference sequence). This CDR3 comprises 15 residues. The CDR3 DNA is TGTGCCAGCAGCTTCTTAGCGGGAGGTGTGGAGACCCAGTACTTC. It specifies CASSFLAGGVETQYF.

This chain connects TRBV6-2 or TRBV6-3 to TRBJ2-3; 8 nucleotides line up with TRBD2. The CDR3 has 16 residues. Trimming took 0 bases from V and 2 from J; bases not matched to a gene: 4. CDR1 is MNHEY, CDR2 SVGEGT, per germline. The CDR3 nucleotides are TGTGCCAGCAGTTACTCGACTAGCGACCTCACAGATACGCAGTATTTT. As protein: CASSYSTSDLTDTQYF.

This chain uses TRBV7-2 with TRBJ2-1; 10 bases are shared with TRBD2. The J segment lost 8 bases and the V segment lost 3 bases, leaving 13 bases of the junction unmatched. This CDR3 spans 17 amino acids. Germline CDR1 and CDR2: SGHTA and FQGNSA. The CDR3 loop reads CASSFVPGLAQEYEQFF. CDR3 in DNA: TGTGCCAGCAGCTTCGTACCGGGACTAGCGCAAGAATATGAGCAGTTCTTC.

J is TRBJ2-1 and V is TRBV2; TRBD1 might be the D (7 bases). Germline-derived CDR1 and CDR2 are SNHLY and FYNNEI. With 6 bases removed from V and 15 bases from J, the gap between germline ends came to 18 bases. The CDR3 contains 12 residues. This chain's CDR3 is CASSEDVQGGFF. The CDR3 region has the DNA TGTGCCAGCAGCGAGGACGTCCAGGGGGGGTTCTTC.

The rearrangement joins TRBV7-9 to TRBJ2-7; 7 bases agree with TRBD1. J was trimmed by 7 bases and V by 5 bases; bases with no gene match: 11. The CDR3 sequence is 14 residues long. Per the germline V gene, CDR1 is SEHNR and CDR2 is FQNEAQ (reference sequence). The chain's CDR3 is CASSPYQGEGEQYF. The CDR3, as DNA: TGTGCCAGCAGCCCCTACCAGGGGGAAGGGGAGCAGTACTTC. Full variable domain (remainder filled in from reference TRBV7-9 and TRBJ2-7): DTGVSQNPRHKITKRGQNVTFRCDPISEHNRLYWYRQTLGQGPEFLTYFQNEAQLEKSRLLSDRFSAERPKGSFSTLEIQRTEQGDSAMYLCASSPYQGEGEQYFGPGTRLTVT.

The genes are TRBV7-2 and TRBJ2-2; no definite D call. The CDR3 runs 17 residues. The V end was cut by 5 bases, the J end by 0 bases, with 16 bases between. Germline V gene lookup returns CDR1 SGHTA and CDR2 FQGNSA. CDR3 in amino acids: CASSPIPGFANTGELFF. The CDR3 nucleotides are TGTGCCAGCAGCCCCATACCCGGGTTCGCGAACACCGGGGAGCTGTTTTTT.

The rearrangement links TRBV27 to TRBJ2-7; TRBD2 agrees at 8 bases. Germline loops: CDR1 MNHEY, CDR2 SMNVEV (reference sequence). Germline trimming cut 9 bases from V and 4 bases from J; bases unmatched to any gene: 11. The CDR3 extends over 14 amino acids. The CDR3 loop reads CASGHGRAGYEQYF. In DNA form, the CDR3 reads TGTGCCAGTGGACACGGGAGGGCTGGTTACGAGCAGTACTTC.

The chain has TRBV14 and TRBJ2-3; possible D gene TRBD2, 5 bases. The germline V gene has CDR1 SGHDN and CDR2 FVKESK. With 2 bases removed from V and 4 bases from J, the gap between germline ends came to 10 bases. This CDR3 has 14 amino acids. The chain's CDR3 is CASSQMTMPDTQYF. The CDR3 DNA is TGTGCCAGCAGCCAAATGACTATGCCAGATACGCAGTATTTT. Variable domain in full (rest from reference TRBV14 and TRBJ2-3): EAGVTQFPSHSVIEKGQTVTLRCDPISGHDNLYWYRRVMGKEIKFLLHFVKESKQDESGMPNNRFLAERTGGTYSTLKVQPAELEDSGVYFCASSQMTMPDTQYFGPGTRLTVL.

This chain uses TRBV24-1 with TRBJ2-1, with 7 positions matching TRBD2. With V trimmed by 0 bases and J by 0 bases, 10 bases remained unmatched. This CDR3 comprises 19 residues. Germline V gives CDR1 KGHDR, CDR2 SFDVKD. The CDR3 loop is CATSDLASGPLSSYNEQFF. As DNA, the CDR3 is TGTGCCACCAGTGATTTGGCTAGCGGCCCACTTAGCTCCTACAATGAGCAGTTCTTC.

Concerning this clone itself: The sample contains more than one DNA sequence encoding this CDR3. The V and J genes are TRBV7-2 and TRBJ1-5; 8 bases map to TRBD1. The CDR3 contains 15 residues. V shed 4 bases and J 2 bases; nucleotides not matched to a gene: 4. Germline CDR1 reads SGHTA; CDR2 reads FQGNSA. The CDR3 here is CASSSLTGGNQPQHF. Here the CDR3 DNA reads TGTGCCAGCAGCTCACTGACAGGGGGCAATCAGCCCCAGCATTTT.

This chain joins TRBV28 and TRBJ1-5; 9 positions agree with TRBD1. CDR1 is MDHEN, CDR2 SYDVKM, per germline. This CDR3 has 17 amino acids. After removal of 2 bases from V and 9 bases from J, the junction contained 14 bases not matched to a gene. The CDR3 DNA is TGTGCCAGCAGTTTAGGACAGGGGAGGACGGGAAAGAGGCCCCAGCATTTT. Its protein is CASSLGQGRTGKRPQHF.

CDR3 in DNA: TGTGCCAGCAGCCCCCGGGACAGAGGGTCTGAAGCTTTCTTT. Amino acids: CASSPRDRGSEAFF. The V call is TRBV3-1 (or the pseudogene TRBV3-2), the J call TRBJ1-1, with 7 positions matching TRBD1. The CDR3 length is 14 residues. The trim removed 4 bases at V and 6 bases at J, leaving 8 bases unmatched. Germline V lookup: CDR1 LGHDT, CDR2 YNNKEL (reference sequence).

This chain joins TRBV28 and TRBJ2-1, with 7 bases that match TRBD2. Germline lookup yields CDR1 MDHEN and CDR2 SYDVKM. The V and J ends lost 4 bases and 4 bases, in that order; junction bases with no gene match: 7. The CDR3 consists of 15 residues. The DNA for the CDR3 is TGTGCCAGCAGTTCACGGACTAGTGGGTACAATGAGCAGTTCTTC. Encoded protein: CASSSRTSGYNEQFF.

This chain links TRBV19 with TRBJ2-1; D uncertain. Germline lookup yields CDR1 LNHDA and CDR2 SQIVND (reference sequence). Trimming stripped 6 bases from V and 4 bases from J, with 19 bases between. The CDR3 sequence is 16 residues long. CDR3 nucleotides: TGTGCCAGTAGCCCGGTCGGAGCGATAAAATACAATGAGCAGTTCTTC. Its protein product is CASSPVGAIKYNEQFF.

This chain uses TRBV6-1 with TRBJ2-5; 7 bases align to TRBD1. J lost 4 bases, V lost 2 bases, and 10 bases had no gene match. Germline CDR1 and CDR2: MNHNS and SASEGT. CDR3 length: 16 residues. Here the CDR3 reads CASSESIGQARETQYF. CDR3 bases: TGTGCCAGCAGTGAATCCATAGGACAGGCGCGAGAGACCCAGTACTTC.

This clone is medium-sized in the sample. The V call is TRBV6-5, the J call TRBJ1-1, with 11 bases aligning to TRBD1. V shed 7 bases and J 10 bases; nucleotides not matched to a gene: 5. This CDR3 has 12 amino acids. Germline values: CDR1 MNHEY, CDR2 SVGAGI. For the CDR3, the DNA is TGTGCCAGCACCGGGACAGGGGGACGAGCTTTCTTT. This codes for CASTGTGGRAFF.

The J gene is TRBJ2-7, the V gene TRBV18, with TRBD2 identical over 7 bases. The germline CDR1 and CDR2 sequences are KGHSH and LQKENI. The CDR3 covers 14 residues. V dropped 3 bases and J dropped 5; count of bases not matched to a gene: 7. The CDR3 loop is CASSPDSGIHEQYF. CDR3 nucleotide sequence: TGTGCCAGCTCACCCGACAGCGGGATCCACGAGCAGTACTTC.

This clone was picked up one time. The chain joins TRBV6-1 to TRBJ1-2; 8 bases match TRBD1. Trimming took 2 bases from V and 4 from J; bases not matched to a gene: 12. The CDR3 loop spans 17 amino acids. Germline CDR1 MNHNS, CDR2 SASEGT. CDR3: CASSEFRDRKLGYGYTF. Written as DNA, the CDR3 is TGTGCCAGCAGTGAATTCCGGGACAGGAAACTGGGCTATGGCTACACCTTC.

The DNA of the CDR3 is TGTGCCAGCAGCTTGGGAATAGCGGGAGGGGACGAGCAGTACTTC. Translation gives CASSLGIAGGDEQYF. The chain uses TRBV5-4 and TRBJ2-7; 11 bases are a match to TRBD2. Trimming cost V 0 bases and J 5 bases; bases outside gene matches: 4. CDR3 size: 15 residues. CDR1 and CDR2 (germline): SGHNT, YYREEE (reference sequence).

This clone has a single count. The J gene is TRBJ2-7, the V gene TRBV30, with D perhaps matching TRBD1 (6 bases). The V end lost 0 bases, the J end lost 6 bases, and 18 bases lay between the germline ends. Germline values: CDR1 GTSNPN, CDR2 SVGIG (reference sequence). This CDR3 is 15 amino acids long. The CDR3 protein is CAWSVSSNRVSEQYF. DNA for the CDR3: TGTGCCTGGAGTGTATCCTCTAACAGGGTCAGCGAGCAGTACTTC.

The chain links TRBV6-1 to TRBJ2-7; 8 bases fit TRBD2. The CDR3 extends over 15 amino acids. Germline values: CDR1 MNHNS, CDR2 SASEGT. The trim removed 0 bases at V and 2 bases at J, leaving 3 bases unmatched. CDR3 sequence: CASSEAFSGAYEQYF. In DNA, the CDR3 is TGTGCCAGCAGTGAAGCGTTTAGCGGGGCCTACGAGCAGTACTTC.

V usage is TRBV6-1 and J usage is TRBJ2-7, with D perhaps matching TRBD1 (5 bases). The length of the CDR3 is 14 residues. V shed 0 bases and J shed 6 bases, with 12 bases lying between them. Germline values: CDR1 MNHNS, CDR2 SASEGT. In DNA form, the CDR3 reads TGTGCCAGCAGTGAAGCGCTAGACAGTCCCGAGCAGTACTTC. This codes for CASSEALDSPEQYF.

This sequence joins TRBV6-5 and TRBJ2-1; D is unclear. Trimming left V 6 bases short and J 4 bases short, with 4 bases between. Germline loops: CDR1 MNHEY, CDR2 SVGAGI. The CDR3 extends over 11 amino acids. CDR3 DNA: TGTGCCAGCAGAACATACAATGAGCAGTTCTTC. Protein: CASRTYNEQFF.

This clone was observed once. A read error may account for a junction end that differs from germline. This chain uses TRBV30 with TRBJ2-5; TRBD2 is a possible D gene (5 bases). The CDR3 is made up of 11 amino acids. The germline V gene has CDR1 GTSNPN and CDR2 SVGIG (reference sequence). CDR3: CAWSSLGLADF. The DNA for the CDR3 is TGTGCCTGGAGTAGTTTAGGACTTGCAGACTTC.

The sample holds a few counts of this clone. The rearrangement uses TRBV27 and TRBJ1-2; TRBD1 might be the D (5 bases). V lost 3 bases to trimming and J lost 4 bases, with 18 bases between them. The CDR3 totals 16 residues. Germline lookup yields CDR1 MNHEY and CDR2 SMNVEV (reference sequence). DNA for the CDR3: TGTGCCAGCAGTTTCGACCACGGGGCGGGGATCTATGGCTACACCTTC. Its protein is CASSFDHGAGIYGYTF.